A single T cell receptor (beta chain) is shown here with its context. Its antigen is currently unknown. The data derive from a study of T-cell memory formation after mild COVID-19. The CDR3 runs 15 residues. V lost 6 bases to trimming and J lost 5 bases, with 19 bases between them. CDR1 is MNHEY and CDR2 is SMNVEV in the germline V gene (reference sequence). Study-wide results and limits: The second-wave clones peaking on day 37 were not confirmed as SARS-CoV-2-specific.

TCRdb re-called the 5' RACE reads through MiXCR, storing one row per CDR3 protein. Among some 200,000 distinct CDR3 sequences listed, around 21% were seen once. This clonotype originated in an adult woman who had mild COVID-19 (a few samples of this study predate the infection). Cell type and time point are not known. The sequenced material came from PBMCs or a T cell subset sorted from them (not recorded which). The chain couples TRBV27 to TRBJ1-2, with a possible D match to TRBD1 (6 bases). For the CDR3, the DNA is TGTGCCAGCAGCTTAAATCCGACAGGACCATATGGCTACACCTTC. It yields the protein CASSLNPTGPYGYTF.